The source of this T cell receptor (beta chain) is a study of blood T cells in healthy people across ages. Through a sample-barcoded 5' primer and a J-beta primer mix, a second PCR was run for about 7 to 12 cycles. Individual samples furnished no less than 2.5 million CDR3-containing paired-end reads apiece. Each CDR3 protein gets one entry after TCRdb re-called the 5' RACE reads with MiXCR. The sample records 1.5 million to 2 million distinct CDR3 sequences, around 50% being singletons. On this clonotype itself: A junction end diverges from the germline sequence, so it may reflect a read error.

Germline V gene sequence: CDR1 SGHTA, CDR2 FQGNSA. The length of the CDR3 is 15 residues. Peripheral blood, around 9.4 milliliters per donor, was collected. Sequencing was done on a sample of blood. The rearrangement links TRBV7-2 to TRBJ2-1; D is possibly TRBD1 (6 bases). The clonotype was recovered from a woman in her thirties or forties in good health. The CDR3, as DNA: TGTGCCAGCACCAATCTAGCTCTCGGGGACAATAAGCAGTTCTTC. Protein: CASTNLALGDNKQFF. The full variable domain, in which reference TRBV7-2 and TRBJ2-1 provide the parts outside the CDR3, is GAGVSQSPSNKVTEKGKDVELRCDPISGHTALYWYRQSLGQGLEFLIYFQGNSAPDKSGLPSDRFSAERTGGSVSTLTIQRTQQEDSAVYLCASTNLALGDNKQFFGPGTRLTVL.